This TCR beta chain originates from a study of OX40 agonist ivuxolimab in advanced cancers. Overall study results and limits: Some patients without response likewise showed low normalized clonal expansion.

Repertoires were generated with immunoSEQ multiplex PCR, while TCRdb's copy carries only in-frame clones and drops some. The sample yields tens of thousands of clones, approximately 95% seen once. Note on this clone: Its antigen is undetermined.

The CDR3 is made up of 19 amino acids. Per the germline V gene, CDR1 is LGHNA and CDR2 is YNFKEQ. Trimming pared 1 base from V and 1 base from J, leaving 21 bases between. Here the sequenced sample was CD4+ or CD8+ T cells sorted from blood, taken in a trial of the OX40 agonist ivuxolimab. The chain employs TRBV4-2 and TRBJ2-3; D perhaps matches TRBD2 (7 bases). The sequence came from an adult with an advanced solid tumor such as melanoma, head and neck, liver or kidney cancer. The CDR3 DNA follows: TGTGCCAGCAGCCAAGTCGGGGGGCAGCCCCTAACCGGCACAGATACGCAGTATTTT. It specifies CASSQVGGQPLTGTDTQYF.